This T cell receptor beta chain derives from a study of beta chain features in type 1 diabetes. In the study overall: The examined sorted cells totaled fewer than 140 million across samples.

A remark on this clone: Its antigen is not identified. This sample includes further DNA sequences coding for the same CDR3.

Germline CDR1 and CDR2: SGHRS and YFSETQ. V trimming: 3 bases; J trimming: 0 bases; junction bases outside the gene matches: 3. The CDR3 contains 15 residues. Study-level results: The question left open here concerned HLA type influencing TCRB rearrangement. Although PCR might favor shorter templates, it would do so equally in patients and controls. Among type 1 diabetes patients, VDJ junctions had fewer insertions and more deletions. Across all four CD4+ subsets, people with type 1 diabetes showed modestly shorter TCRB CDR3s.

Investigators reverse transcribed all isolated RNA, so they sequenced expressed TCRB transcripts. Here immunoSEQ multiplex PCR was the method, and the copy in TCRdb shows in-frame clones only, minus some. The data hold roughly 330,000 clones, with 13% observed a single time. This receptor was obtained from a woman aged 18-30 years with type 1 diabetes. The chain recombines TRBV5-1 with TRBJ1-1; 9 nucleotides line up with TRBD1. The source material was naive CD4+ T cells from blood. The CDR3 here is CASSSGQGMNTEAFF. The CDR3 DNA sequence: TGCGCCAGCAGCTCGGGACAGGGCATGAACACTGAAGCTTTCTTT.